A selection of T cell receptor beta chains follows, all from one sample in a study of T cells in Graves' hyperthyroidism and ophthalmopathy. Each CDR3 protein is one row after TCRdb ran MiXCR on the multiplex PCR reads. The data show hundreds of thousands of distinct CDR3 sequences, with more than 15% seen just once and 13% to 15% held by the top ten. Sequenced: blood. The receptor set was obtained from a woman in her late teens or twenties with Graves' hyperthyroidism. CDR3s include the opening cysteine and the closing phenylalanine or tryptophan. A D gene is named only where the DNA matches it firmly. Size values are once, few and many counts, or a class for expanded clones, and some rows have none.

CDR3aa: CASSLDRWGLGSHTEAFF; CDR3nt: TGTGCCAGCAGCTTAGATCGATGGGGGTTAGGGAGCCACACTGAAGCTTTCTTT; d_gene: .; abundance: many; j_gene: TRBJ1-1; v_gene: TRBV11-2
CDR3aa: CASSRPGQGVQETQYF; CDR3nt: TGTGCCAGCAGCCGGCCTGGACAGGGAGTCCAAGAGACCCAGTACTTC; d_gene: TRBD1; abundance: .; j_gene: TRBJ2-5; v_gene: TRBV4-2
CDR3aa: CASSQAWTGGRGNEQFF; CDR3nt: TGTGCCAGCAGCCAAGCCTGGACAGGGGGTCGGGGGAATGAGCAGTTCTTC; d_gene: TRBD1; abundance: many; j_gene: TRBJ2-1; v_gene: TRBV3-1
CDR3aa: CASSLPSGSLFYEQYF; CDR3nt: TGTGCCAGCAGCCTTCCTAGCGGGAGTCTCTTTTACGAGCAGTACTTC; d_gene: TRBD2; abundance: few; j_gene: TRBJ2-7; v_gene: TRBV6-2/TRBV6-3
CDR3aa: CASSYSNLPGALTYEQYF; CDR3nt: TGTGCCAGCAGTTACTCGAATTTGCCAGGAGCCTTAACCTACGAGCAGTACTTC; d_gene: .; abundance: .; j_gene: TRBJ2-7; v_gene: TRBV6-2/TRBV6-3
CDR3aa: CAAARLPSAGANVLTF; CDR3nt: TGTGCCGCCGCAAGGCTACCCTCCGCTGGGGCCAACGTCCTGACTTTC; d_gene: .; abundance: .; j_gene: TRBJ2-6; v_gene: TRBV10-3
CDR3aa: CATGRESSQPQHF; CDR3nt: TGTGCCACCGGGCGGGAGTCCAGTCAGCCCCAGCATTTT; d_gene: .; abundance: many; j_gene: TRBJ1-5; v_gene: TRBV10-3
CDR3aa: CASSLGQGGLGTEAFF; CDR3nt: TGTGCCAGCAGCTTAGGCCAGGGAGGACTGGGCACTGAAGCTTTCTTT; d_gene: .; abundance: few; j_gene: TRBJ1-1; v_gene: TRBV7-8
CDR3aa: CASRQTGTGDGYTF; CDR3nt: TGTGCCAGCAGGCAGACCGGGACAGGCGATGGCTACACCTTC; d_gene: TRBD1; abundance: many; j_gene: TRBJ1-2; v_gene: TRBV6-1
CDR3aa: CASAPGTSGYYEQFF; CDR3nt: TGCGCCAGCGCCCCCGGGACTAGCGGGTACTATGAGCAGTTCTTC; d_gene: TRBD2; abundance: many; j_gene: TRBJ2-1; v_gene: TRBV5-1
CDR3aa: CSAAGGGNQPQHF; CDR3nt: TGCAGTGCGGCAGGGGGCGGGAATCAGCCCCAGCATTTT; d_gene: TRBD1; abundance: .; j_gene: TRBJ1-5; v_gene: TRBV20-1
CDR3aa: CATGTWDRGGNTIYF; CDR3nt: TGTGCCACCGGGACTTGGGACAGGGGAGGAAACACCATATATTTT; d_gene: TRBD1; abundance: .; j_gene: TRBJ1-3; v_gene: TRBV19
CDR3aa: CASSVAGSGANVLTF; CDR3nt: TGTGCCAGCAGCGTAGCGGGCTCTGGGGCCAACGTCCTGACTTTC; d_gene: .; abundance: .; j_gene: TRBJ2-6; v_gene: TRBV9
CDR3aa: CASSRGRGPEDTQYF; CDR3nt: TGTGCCAGCAGCCGCGGAAGGGGGCCGGAAGATACGCAGTATTTT; d_gene: TRBD1; abundance: .; j_gene: TRBJ2-3; v_gene: TRBV11-3
CDR3aa: CASSLNGQVGNEQFF; CDR3nt: TGTGCCAGCAGTTTGAATGGACAGGTAGGGAATGAGCAGTTCTTC; d_gene: TRBD1; abundance: few; j_gene: TRBJ2-1; v_gene: TRBV27
CDR3aa: CSADTGLRLTDTQYF; CDR3nt: TGCAGTGCCGATACGGGACTTCGACTCACAGATACGCAGTATTTT; d_gene: .; abundance: few; j_gene: TRBJ2-3; v_gene: TRBV20-1
CDR3aa: CASSLKQANTEAFF; CDR3nt: TGTGCCAGCAGCTTAAAACAGGCGAACACTGAAGCTTTCTTT; d_gene: .; abundance: many; j_gene: TRBJ1-1; v_gene: TRBV7-9
CDR3aa: CATCRGGRDEKLFF; CDR3nt: TGTGCCACCTGCCGGGGGGGCCGGGACGAAAAACTGTTTTTT; d_gene: .; abundance: few; j_gene: TRBJ1-4; v_gene: TRBV15
CDR3aa: CASSGVGGNYGYTF; CDR3nt: TGTGCCAGCAGTGGGGTAGGGGGGAACTATGGCTACACCTTC; d_gene: .; abundance: .; j_gene: TRBJ1-2; v_gene: TRBV25-1
CDR3aa: CASSLGQGLTEAFF; CDR3nt: TGTGCCAGCAGCTTAGGACAGGGGCTTACTGAAGCTTTCTTT; d_gene: TRBD1; abundance: .; j_gene: TRBJ1-1; v_gene: TRBV5-4
CDR3aa: CASSRVETALDTQYF; CDR3nt: TGTGCCAGCAGCCGAGTAGAAACGGCCCTAGATACGCAGTATTTT; d_gene: .; abundance: .; j_gene: TRBJ2-3; v_gene: TRBV7-6
CDR3aa: CASSVAPGTYNEQFF; CDR3nt: TGTGCCAGCAGCGTAGCCCCAGGTACCTACAATGAGCAGTTCTTC; d_gene: .; abundance: once; j_gene: TRBJ2-1; v_gene: TRBV9
CDR3aa: CASSFHEGPGQGLRMNYNEQFF; CDR3nt: TGTGCCAGCAGCTTCCATGAAGGACCGGGACAGGGCCTAAGGATGAACTACAATGAGCAGTTCTTC; d_gene: TRBD1; abundance: .; j_gene: TRBJ2-1; v_gene: TRBV5-5
CDR3aa: CASSSPGVARDNEQFF; CDR3nt: TGTGCCAGCAGTTCCCCCGGGGTAGCGAGGGACAATGAGCAGTTCTTC; d_gene: .; abundance: .; j_gene: TRBJ2-1; v_gene: TRBV27
CDR3aa: CATSDWDSNQPQHF; CDR3nt: TGTGCCACCAGTGACTGGGACAGCAATCAGCCCCAGCATTTT; d_gene: .; abundance: .; j_gene: TRBJ1-5; v_gene: TRBV24-1